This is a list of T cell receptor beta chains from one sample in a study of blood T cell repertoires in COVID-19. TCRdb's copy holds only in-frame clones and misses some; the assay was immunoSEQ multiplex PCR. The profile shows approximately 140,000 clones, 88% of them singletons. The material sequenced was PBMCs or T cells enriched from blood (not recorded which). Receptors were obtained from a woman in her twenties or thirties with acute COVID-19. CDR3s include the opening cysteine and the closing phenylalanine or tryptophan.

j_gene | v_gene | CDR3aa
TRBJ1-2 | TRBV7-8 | CASSLGNLGGSYGYTF
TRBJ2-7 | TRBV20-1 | CSASSGFGEQYF
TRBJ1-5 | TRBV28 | CASSLGRGYQPQHF
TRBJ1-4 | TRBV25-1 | CASSEDRGHEKLFF
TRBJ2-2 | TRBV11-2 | CASTPPASTGELFF
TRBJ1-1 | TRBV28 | CASIKQGSEAFF
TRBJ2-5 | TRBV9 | CASSVSGQGVETQYF
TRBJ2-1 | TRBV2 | CASSADFPTYNEQFF
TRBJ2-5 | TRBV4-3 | CASSQGSGIGETQYF
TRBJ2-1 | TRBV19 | CASSIGGPSMRSYNEQFF
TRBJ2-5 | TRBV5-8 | CASSFTSGRYQETQYF
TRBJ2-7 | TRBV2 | CASSEGTGGLYEQYF
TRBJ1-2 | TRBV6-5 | CASSPRSLESYTF
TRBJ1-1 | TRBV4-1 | CASSPVGQRPKLNTEAFF
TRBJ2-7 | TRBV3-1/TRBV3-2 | CASSQDPTQNRQGYYEQYF
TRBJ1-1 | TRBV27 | CASKTGQGNSTEAFF
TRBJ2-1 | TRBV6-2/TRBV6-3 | CASSLWWSSYNEQFF
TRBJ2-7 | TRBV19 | CASSIKLAGVEGYEQYF
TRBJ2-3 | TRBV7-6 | CASSLTRGTDTQYF
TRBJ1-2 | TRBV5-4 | CASRRTGGDYGYTF
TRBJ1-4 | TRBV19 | CASSIGGKGYEKLFF
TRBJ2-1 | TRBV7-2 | CASSSVAGGGSYNEQFF
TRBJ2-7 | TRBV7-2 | CASSLVETSGGEQYF
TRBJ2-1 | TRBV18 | CASSPRATGSYNEQFF